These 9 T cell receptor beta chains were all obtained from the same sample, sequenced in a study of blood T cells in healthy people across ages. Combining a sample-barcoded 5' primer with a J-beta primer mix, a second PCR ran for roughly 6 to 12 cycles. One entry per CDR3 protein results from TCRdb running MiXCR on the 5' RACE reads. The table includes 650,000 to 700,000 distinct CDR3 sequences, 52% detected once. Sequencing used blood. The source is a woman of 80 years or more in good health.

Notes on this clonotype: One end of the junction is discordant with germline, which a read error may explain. CDR3 amino acids: CVSSRTRSTDTQYF. CDR3 nucleotides: TGTGTCAGCAGTCGAACTAGGAGCACAGATACGCAGTATTTT. The chain recombines TRBV2 with TRBJ2-3, with TRBD2 as a possible D gene (5 bases). The CDR3 is 14 amino acids. Per the germline V gene, CDR1 is SNHLY and CDR2 is FYNNEI.

In nucleotides, the CDR3 is TGTGCCAGCAGCCAAGAAATGGCGGTCGTCTACAATGAGCAGTTCTTC. Translated: CASSQEMAVVYNEQFF. V and J are TRBV14 and TRBJ2-1; D not resolved. This CDR3 has 16 residues. Per the germline V gene, CDR1 is SGHDN and CDR2 is FVKESK. Trimming took off 0 bases at V and 3 bases at J, with 12 bases between the two ends.

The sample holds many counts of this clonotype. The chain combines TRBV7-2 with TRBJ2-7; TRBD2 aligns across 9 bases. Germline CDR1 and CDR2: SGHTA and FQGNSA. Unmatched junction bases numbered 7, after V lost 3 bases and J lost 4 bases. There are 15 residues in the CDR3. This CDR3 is CASSLGTSLAYEQYF. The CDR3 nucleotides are TGTGCCAGCAGCTTGGGGACTAGCCTGGCGTACGAGCAGTACTTC.

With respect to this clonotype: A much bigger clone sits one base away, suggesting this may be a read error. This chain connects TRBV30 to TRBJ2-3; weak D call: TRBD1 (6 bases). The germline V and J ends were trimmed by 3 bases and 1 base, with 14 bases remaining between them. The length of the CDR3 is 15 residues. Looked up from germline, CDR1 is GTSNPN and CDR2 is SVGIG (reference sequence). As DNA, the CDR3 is TGTGCCTGGAGAGCCGAAGGGGGACGCACAGATACGCAGTATTTT. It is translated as CAWRAEGGRTDTQYF.

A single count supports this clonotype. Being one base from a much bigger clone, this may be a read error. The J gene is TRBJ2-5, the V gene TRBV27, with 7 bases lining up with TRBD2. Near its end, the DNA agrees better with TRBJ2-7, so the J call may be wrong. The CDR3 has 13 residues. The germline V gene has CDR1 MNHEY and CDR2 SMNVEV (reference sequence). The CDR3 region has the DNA TGTGCCAGCAGTTTGTGGGAGGGCCGCGAGCAGTACTTC. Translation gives CASSLWEGREQYF.

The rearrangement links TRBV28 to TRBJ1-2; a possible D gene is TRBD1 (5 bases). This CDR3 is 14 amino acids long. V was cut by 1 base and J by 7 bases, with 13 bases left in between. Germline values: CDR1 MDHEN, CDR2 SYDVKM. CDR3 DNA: TGTGCCAGCAGTTTATCGCTCCCGGGGGGTGGCTACACCTTC. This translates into CASSLSLPGGGYTF.

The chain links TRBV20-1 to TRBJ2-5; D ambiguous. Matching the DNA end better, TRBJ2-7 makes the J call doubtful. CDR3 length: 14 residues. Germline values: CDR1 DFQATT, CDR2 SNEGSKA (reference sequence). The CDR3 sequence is CSAPPRPASYEQYF. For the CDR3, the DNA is TGCAGTGCCCCTCCCCGGCCAGCGTCCTACGAGCAGTACTTC.

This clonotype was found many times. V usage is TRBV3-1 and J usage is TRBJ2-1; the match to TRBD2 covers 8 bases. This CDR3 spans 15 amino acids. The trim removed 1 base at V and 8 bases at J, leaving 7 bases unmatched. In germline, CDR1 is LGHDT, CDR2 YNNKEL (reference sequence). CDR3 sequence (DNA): TGTGCCAGCAGCCAAGCGGCGGGGGGCAGGGATGAGCAGTTCTTC. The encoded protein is CASSQAAGGRDEQFF.

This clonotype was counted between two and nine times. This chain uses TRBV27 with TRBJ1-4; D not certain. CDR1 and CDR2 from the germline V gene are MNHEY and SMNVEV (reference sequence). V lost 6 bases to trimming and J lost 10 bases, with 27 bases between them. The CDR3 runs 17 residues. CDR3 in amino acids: CASRPVGFGNPMSKLFF. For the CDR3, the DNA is TGTGCCAGCAGACCGGTAGGGTTTGGAAACCCGATGTCAAAACTGTTTTTT.